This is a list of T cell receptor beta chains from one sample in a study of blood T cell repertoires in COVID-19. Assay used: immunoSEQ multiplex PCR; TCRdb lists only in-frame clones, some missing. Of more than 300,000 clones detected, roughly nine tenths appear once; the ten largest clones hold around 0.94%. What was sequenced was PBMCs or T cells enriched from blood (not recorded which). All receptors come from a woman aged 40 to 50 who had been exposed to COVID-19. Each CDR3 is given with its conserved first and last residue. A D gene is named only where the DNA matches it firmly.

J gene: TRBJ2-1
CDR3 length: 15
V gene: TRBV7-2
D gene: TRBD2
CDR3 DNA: TGTGCCAGCAGCTTATGGGCTAGCGGGAGTGGCGAGCAGTTCTTC
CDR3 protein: CASSLWASGSGEQFF

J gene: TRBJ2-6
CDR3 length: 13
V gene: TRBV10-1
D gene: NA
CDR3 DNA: TGCGCCAGCGGCAATTCTGGGGCCAACGTCCTGACTTTC
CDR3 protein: CASGNSGANVLTF

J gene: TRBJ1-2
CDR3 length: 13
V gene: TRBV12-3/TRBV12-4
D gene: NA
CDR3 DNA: TGTGCCAGCAGTCTGGCAGGTTCGTATGGCTACACCTTC
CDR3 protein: CASSLAGSYGYTF

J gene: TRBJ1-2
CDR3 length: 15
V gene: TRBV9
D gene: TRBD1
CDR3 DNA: TGTGCCAGCAGCGTCGCGGACAGGGCTGACTATGGCTACACCTTC
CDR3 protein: CASSVADRADYGYTF

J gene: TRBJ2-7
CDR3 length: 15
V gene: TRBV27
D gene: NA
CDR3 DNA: TGTGCCAGCAGTTTATACCTCGCCAGGGTGCACGAGCAGTACTTC
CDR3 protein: CASSLYLARVHEQYF

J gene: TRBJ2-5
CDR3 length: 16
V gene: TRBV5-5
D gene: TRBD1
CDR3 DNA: TGTGCCAGCAGCTTGGGAGGGGGCAGGCGTCAAGAGACCCAGTACTTC
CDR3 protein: CASSLGGGRRQETQYF

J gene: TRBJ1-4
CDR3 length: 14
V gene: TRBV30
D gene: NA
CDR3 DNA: TGTGCCCTCGGGAAGGTTGGGGGCGTGGAAAAACTGTTTTTT
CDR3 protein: CALGKVGGVEKLFF

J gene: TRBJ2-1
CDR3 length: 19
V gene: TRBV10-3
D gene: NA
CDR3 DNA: TGTGCCATCAGTGGTCATGGTCCCGGGGGGCGAAGCTCCTACAATGAGCAGTTCTTC
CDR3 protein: CAISGHGPGGRSSYNEQFF

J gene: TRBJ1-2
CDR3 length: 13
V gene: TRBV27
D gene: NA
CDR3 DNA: TGTGCCAGCAGTTTATCCGGGGGAGGTGGCTACACCTTC
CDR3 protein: CASSLSGGGGYTF

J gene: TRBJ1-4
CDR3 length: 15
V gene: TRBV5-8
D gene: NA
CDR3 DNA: TGTGCCAGCAGCTTGGGCCGTCGGGATAATGAAAAACTGTTTTTT
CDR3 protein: CASSLGRRDNEKLFF

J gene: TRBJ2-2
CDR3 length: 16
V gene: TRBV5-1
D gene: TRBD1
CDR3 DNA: TGCGCCAGCAAGCAACCGGGACAGCTAGACACCGGGGAGCTGTTTTTT
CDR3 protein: CASKQPGQLDTGELFF